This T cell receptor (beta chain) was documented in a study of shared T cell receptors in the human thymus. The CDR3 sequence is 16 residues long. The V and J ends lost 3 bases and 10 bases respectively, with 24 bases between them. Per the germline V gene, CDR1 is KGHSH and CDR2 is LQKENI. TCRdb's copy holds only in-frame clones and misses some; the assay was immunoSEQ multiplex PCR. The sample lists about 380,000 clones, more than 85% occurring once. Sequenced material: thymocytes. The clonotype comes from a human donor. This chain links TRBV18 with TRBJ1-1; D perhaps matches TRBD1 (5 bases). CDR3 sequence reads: CASSPPKSSEGRGAFF. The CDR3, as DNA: TGTGCCAGCTCACCCCCCAAGTCGTCAGAGGGGCGGGGAGCTTTCTTT.